The rows below give T cell receptor beta chains drawn from one sample of a study of CD8+ T cells in alopecia areata. Profiled with immunoSEQ multiplex PCR; TCRdb holds only in-frame clones, not every one. The sample holds approximately 200,000 clones, roughly three fifths seen once. This sample comprised CD4+ T cells sorted from blood, obtained at week 4, from a patient treated with tofacitinib. These receptors were taken from a human donor with alopecia areata. Each CDR3 is given with its conserved first and last residue. The order of the fields is V gene, CDR3 protein.

V gene: TRBV30; CDR3 protein: CAWSVRGQGAEAFF
V gene: TRBV7-3; CDR3 protein: CANRRRGGANTQYF
V gene: TRBV27; CDR3 protein: CASSLISRTGGKGYGYTF
V gene: TRBV29-1; CDR3 protein: CSATQDRLQETQYF
V gene: TRBV4-1; CDR3 protein: CASSQYNEQFF
V gene: TRBV29-1; CDR3 protein: CSAGGTSPDTQYF
V gene: TRBV29-1; CDR3 protein: CSAGTNQPQHF
V gene: TRBV29-1; CDR3 protein: CSALSDRLSYEQYF
V gene: TRBV16; CDR3 protein: CASSRWRDTEAFF
V gene: TRBV5-6; CDR3 protein: CASSLRGQGAAGELFF